This TCR beta chain is drawn from a study of T cells in Graves' hyperthyroidism and ophthalmopathy. TCR beta CDR3 region amplification was performed from RNA transcripts. An initial round of RT-PCR targeting the TCR CDR3 relied on the HTBI primer set. TCRdb reprocessed the multiplex PCR reads with MiXCR, giving one entry per CDR3 protein. The sample has about 610,000 distinct CDR3 sequences, approximately 14% seen once. Disease lasting under 3 months, a NOSPECS grade of at least 4, and a Clinical Activity Score of at least 3 were features of the ophthalmopathy patients. Lactation, pregnancy, other autoimmune disease or uncontrolled infection led to exclusion of patients. Study-wide results and caveats: Blood held most thyroid clonotypes expanded above 0.001 frequency.

This CDR3 spans 15 amino acids. Germline trimming cut 11 bases from V and 0 bases from J; bases unmatched to any gene: 12. Looked up from germline, CDR1 is LNHDA and CDR2 is SQIVND (reference sequence). This clonotype was detected only a few times. Its matching antigen is unknown. The chain employs TRBV19 and TRBJ1-2, with 7 bases aligning to TRBD1. Input material: blood. The source is a woman aged 40-49 years with Graves' ophthalmopathy. CDR3 residues: CASSRIGTANYGYTF. The CDR3 nucleotides read TGTGCCTCCAGCCGGATTGGGACAGCTAACTATGGCTACACCTTC. The full variable domain, completed using reference TRBV19 and TRBJ1-2, is DGGITQSPKYLFRKEGQNVTLSCEQNLNHDAMYWYRQDPGQGLRLIYYSQIVNDFQKGDIAEGYSVSREKKESFPLTVTSAQKNPTAFYLCASSRIGTANYGYTFGSGTRLTVV.